Below are 29 T cell receptor beta chains sequenced from a single sample in a study of T cell responses to AZD1222 COVID-19 vaccine. Clones were read by immunoSEQ multiplex PCR, and TCRdb kept only the in-frame ones, dropping some. The sample contains some 120,000 clones, approximately 92% of which appear only once. The source was peripheral blood, collected on day 0 of AZD1222 vaccination. These receptors were obtained from an adult in good health.

V and J are TRBV29-1 and TRBJ1-1; 9 bases are a match to TRBD1. Germline-derived CDR1 and CDR2 are SQVTM and ANQGSEA. The CDR3 is 15 residues long. J was trimmed by 3 bases and V by 5 bases; bases with no gene match: 10. This CDR3 reads CSVPGTGISYTEAFF. The CDR3 bases are TGCAGCGTTCCCGGGACAGGGATTAGTTACACTGAAGCTTTCTTT.

The chain combines TRBV3-1 (or the pseudogene TRBV3-2) with TRBJ2-5; TRBD2 agrees at 12 bases. J was trimmed by 4 bases and V by 1 base; bases with no gene match: 4. Germline assignment: CDR1 LGHDT and CDR2 YNNKEL (reference sequence). This CDR3 spans 16 amino acids. CDR3 coding DNA: TGTGCCAGCAGCCAAGGGACTAGCGGGACCGGAGAGACCCAGTACTTC. Translated, it gives CASSQGTSGTGETQYF.

The gene calls are TRBV2 and TRBJ1-2, with no clear D. The V gene's germline CDR1 is SNHLY and CDR2 FYNNEI. This CDR3 comprises 14 residues. Trimming stripped 4 bases from V and 1 base from J, with 10 bases between. The CDR3 spells CASSAGRSNYGYTF. CDR3 in DNA: TGTGCCAGCAGTGCTGGTCGAAGTAACTATGGCTACACCTTC.

The chain couples TRBV21-1 to TRBJ2-7; the table's D call, TRBD1, has no DNA check behind it. TRBV21-1 is a documented pseudogene. The CDR3 covers 15 residues. DNA of the CDR3: TGTGCCAGATACCTTCCGGGACAGTGCCGCTACGAGCAGTACTTC. Amino acid sequence: CARYLPGQCRYEQYF.

The chain joins TRBV29-1 to TRBJ1-2; TRBD1 might be the D (5 bases). V lost 4 bases, J lost 4 bases, and 22 bases lay in between. The CDR3 consists of 16 residues. From germline, CDR1 is SQVTM and CDR2 ANQGSEA. The CDR3 spells CSVVPQGPSGIYGYTF. As DNA, the CDR3 is TGCAGCGTTGTCCCGCAGGGTCCTTCGGGGATCTATGGCTACACCTTC. Variable domain in full (rest from reference TRBV29-1 and TRBJ1-2): SAVISQKPSRDICQRGTSLTIQCQVDSQVTMMFWYRQQPGQSLTLIATANQGSEATYESGFVIDKFPISRPNLTFSTLTVSNMSPEDSSIYLCSVVPQGPSGIYGYTFGSGTRLTVV.

V usage is TRBV15 and J usage is TRBJ1-1; D is unresolved. The length of the CDR3 is 14 residues. V lost 0 bases and J lost 3, with 8 bases in between. The germline gives CDR1 LNHNV, CDR2 YYDKDF (reference sequence). CDR3 coding DNA: TGTGCCACCAGCAGAGATTTGTGGGACACTGAAGCTTTCTTT. The encoded protein is CATSRDLWDTEAFF.

The rearrangement uses TRBV19 and TRBJ1-2; D gene unclear. V lost 2 bases to trimming and J lost 8 bases, with 12 bases between them. CDR3 length: 13 residues. The V gene's germline CDR1 is LNHDA and CDR2 SQIVND (reference sequence). CDR3 sequence reads: CASSISPTEGYTF. The CDR3 DNA reads TGTGCCAGTAGTATATCCCCCACCGAGGGCTACACCTTC.

This chain uses TRBV5-1 with TRBJ1-4; D unclear. The CDR3 spans 12 residues. Germline V CDR1 and CDR2: SGHRS, YFSETQ. With 0 bases removed from V and 5 bases from J, the gap between germline ends came to 2 bases. CDR3 amino acids: CASSLANEKLFF. CDR3 bases: TGCGCCAGCAGCTTGGCAAATGAAAAACTGTTTTTT.

V is TRBV28 and J is TRBJ2-2; 9 bases fit TRBD2. J lost 4 bases, V lost 6 bases, and 6 bases had no gene match. This CDR3 contains 15 residues. Germline V gene data show CDR1 as MDHEN and CDR2 as SYDVKM. Here the CDR3 DNA reads TGTGCCAGCAGCTCCCCAGCGGGAGGCACCGGGGAGCTGTTTTTT. This gives the protein CASSSPAGGTGELFF.

This chain links TRBV7-9 with TRBJ2-1; unclear D gene. The CDR3 runs 17 residues. Trimming took off 5 bases at V and 0 bases at J, with 17 bases between the two ends. Germline values: CDR1 SEHNR, CDR2 FQNEAQ (reference sequence). CDR3 loop: CASSPPSDQSSYNEQFF. CDR3 sequence (DNA): TGTGCCAGCAGCCCCCCCTCCGACCAAAGCTCCTACAATGAGCAGTTCTTC.

The genes are TRBV5-1 and TRBJ1-1, with 7 positions matching TRBD1. V lost 4 bases to trimming and J lost 9 bases; unmatched junction nucleotides: 6. The CDR3 has 12 residues. From germline, CDR1 is SGHRS and CDR2 YFSETQ. CDR3 in amino acids: CASSIGQAQAFF. The CDR3 DNA is TGCGCCAGCAGCATCGGACAGGCGCAAGCTTTCTTT. Combining the CDR3 with reference TRBV5-1 and TRBJ1-1 gives the whole variable domain KAGVTQTPRYLIKTRGQQVTLSCSPISGHRSVSWYQQTPGQGLQFLFEYFSETQRNKGNFPGRFSGRQFSNSRSEMNVSTLELGDSALYLCASSIGQAQAFFGQGTRLTVV.

J is TRBJ1-1 and V is TRBV12-3 or TRBV12-4; TRBD1 matches 9 bases. This CDR3 comprises 12 residues. The trim removed 4 bases at V and 8 bases at J, leaving 2 bases unmatched. CDR3 in DNA: TGTGCCAGCAGTTCAGGGACAGGGGAAGCTTTCTTT. This codes for CASSSGTGEAFF.

This rearrangement joins TRBV5-5 to TRBJ1-5, with 9 positions matching TRBD1. V lost 1 base, J lost 4 bases, and 3 bases stayed unmatched. The CDR3 totals 15 residues. CDR1 is SGHKS and CDR2 is YYEKEE in the germline V gene (reference sequence). CDR3 protein: CASSLTGTGNQPQHF. CDR3 sequence (DNA): TGTGCCAGCAGCTTGACCGGGACAGGGAATCAGCCCCAGCATTTT.

The chain joins TRBV2 to TRBJ2-7; D not certain. Germline values: CDR1 SNHLY, CDR2 FYNNEI. V was trimmed by 0 bases and J by 1 base, leaving 7 bases between them. The length of the CDR3 is 14 residues. The CDR3, as DNA: TGTGCCAGCAGTGAAGCGCGTACGTCCTACGAGCAGTACTTC. Its translation is CASSEARTSYEQYF.

The chain carries TRBV19 and TRBJ2-1; 15 positions match TRBD2. The CDR3 is 20 amino acids. With V trimmed by 4 bases and J by 4 bases, 14 bases remained unmatched. Germline V gene lookup returns CDR1 LNHDA and CDR2 SQIVND (reference sequence). The CDR3 region has the DNA TGTGCCAGTAGTAAGTTCGGACTAGCGGGAGGGCCGGGGAAATACAATGAGCAGTTCTTC. This codes for CASSKFGLAGGPGKYNEQFF. The full variable domain, in which reference TRBV19 and TRBJ2-1 provide the parts outside the CDR3, is DGGITQSPKYLFRKEGQNVTLSCEQNLNHDAMYWYRQDPGQGLRLIYYSQIVNDFQKGDIAEGYSVSREKKESFPLTVTSAQKNPTAFYLCASSKFGLAGGPGKYNEQFFGPGTRLTVL.

The CDR3 loop reads CASSTRQGETQYF. The CDR3 DNA sequence: TGTGCCAGTAGTACCAGACAGGGAGAGACCCAGTACTTC. J is TRBJ2-5 and V is TRBV19; TRBD1 matches 7 bases. V trimming: 4 bases; J trimming: 4 bases; junction bases outside the gene matches: 3. The CDR3 covers 13 residues. The germline CDR1 and CDR2 sequences are LNHDA and SQIVND (reference sequence). Using reference TRBV19 and TRBJ2-5 for the parts outside the CDR3, the full variable domain is DGGITQSPKYLFRKEGQNVTLSCEQNLNHDAMYWYRQDPGQGLRLIYYSQIVNDFQKGDIAEGYSVSREKKESFPLTVTSAQKNPTAFYLCASSTRQGETQYFGPGTRLLVL.

This chain connects TRBV19 to TRBJ1-2; 9 positions match TRBD1. This CDR3 comprises 15 residues. The V gene end was trimmed by 3 bases and the J gene end by 4 bases; junction bases not matched to a gene: 6. The V gene's germline CDR1 is LNHDA and CDR2 SQIVND (reference sequence). CDR3 residues: CASSIGTGSVYGYTF. As DNA, the CDR3 is TGTGCCAGTAGTATTGGGACAGGGTCGGTCTATGGCTACACCTTC.

The CDR3 DNA sequence: TGCGCCAGCAGCGGACGGGAGCTGTTTTTT. As protein: CASSGRELFF. This chain uses TRBV4-1 with TRBJ2-2; D is uncertain. This CDR3 comprises 10 residues. Trimming took off 5 bases at V and 9 bases at J, with 4 bases between the two ends. CDR1 and CDR2 from the germline V gene are MGHRA and YSYEKL.

This sequence joins TRBV5-4 and TRBJ2-7; 8 nucleotides align to TRBD2. The germline gives CDR1 SGHNT, CDR2 YYREEE (reference sequence). Losses at the gene ends were 3 bases for V and 4 bases for J; bases not matched to a gene: 9. The CDR3 is 15 amino acids. The CDR3 DNA follows: TGTGCCAGCAGCTCCGGGGGGGCTTCGGGGTACGAGCAGTACTTC. It is translated as CASSSGGASGYEQYF.

The V call is TRBV27, the J call TRBJ1-5, with 7 bases aligning to TRBD1. V shed 5 bases and J 3 bases; nucleotides not matched to a gene: 10. CDR1 is MNHEY and CDR2 is SMNVEV in the germline V gene (reference sequence). This CDR3 contains 16 residues. CDR3 coding DNA: TGTGCCAGCAGTCCTTCCCAGGGGGATCACAATCAGCCCCAGCATTTT. Encoded protein: CASSPSQGDHNQPQHF.

The chain is built from TRBV6-1 and TRBJ1-5, with D perhaps TRBD1 (6 bases). The germline V gene has CDR1 MNHNS and CDR2 SASEGT. The CDR3 is 14 amino acids. V was clipped by 2 bases and J by 6 bases, with 11 bases between them. The CDR3 sequence: CASSERGGVQPQHF. The DNA of the CDR3 is TGTGCCAGCAGTGAAAGGGGGGGGGTTCAGCCCCAGCATTTT.

The J gene is TRBJ1-2, the V gene TRBV4-1; TRBD1 agrees at 9 bases. V dropped 1 base and J dropped 8; count of bases not matched to a gene: 5. Germline CDR1 is MGHRA and CDR2 is YSYEKL. The CDR3 contains 14 residues. CDR3 in amino acids: CASSQVGQGEGYTF. The DNA of the CDR3 is TGCGCCAGCAGCCAAGTGGGACAGGGTGAGGGCTACACCTTC.

The CDR3, as DNA: TGTGCCAGCAGTTTACACCCGGGACAGGGGAATAATTCACCCCTCCACTTT. This encodes CASSLHPGQGNNSPLHF. The genes are TRBV28 and TRBJ1-6; TRBD1 matches 10 bases. From germline, CDR1 is MDHEN and CDR2 SYDVKM. The CDR3 extends over 17 amino acids. V gave up 2 bases and J gave up 5 bases; unmatched junction bases: 6.

The V gene is TRBV5-1, the J gene TRBJ2-7; D gene uncertain. The germline gives CDR1 SGHRS, CDR2 YFSETQ. The length of the CDR3 is 13 residues. The V end lost 0 bases, the J end lost 0 bases, and 4 bases lay between the germline ends. The CDR3 bases are TGCGCCAGCAGCTTGGAAATCTCCTACGAGCAGTACTTC. Protein: CASSLEISYEQYF.

The chain combines TRBV9 with TRBJ2-7; D tentatively reads TRBD1 or TRBD2 (6 bases each). This CDR3 contains 17 residues. The germline V gene encodes CDR1 SGDLS and CDR2 YYNGEE. Trimming removed 3 bases from V and 0 bases from J, with 19 bases in between. Here the CDR3 reads CASSANLGGKDSYEQYF. In nucleotides, the CDR3 is TGTGCCAGCAGCGCAAATTTGGGGGGCAAAGACTCCTACGAGCAGTACTTC. Full variable domain (rest looked up from reference TRBV9 and TRBJ2-7): DSGVTQTPKHLITATGQRVTLRCSPRSGDLSVYWYQQSLDQGLQFLIQYYNGEERAKGNILERFSAQQFPDLHSELNLSSLELGDSALYFCASSANLGGKDSYEQYFGPGTRLTVT.

This clone was seen once. This chain uses TRBV10-3 with TRBJ2-1, with D maybe TRBD2 (6 bases). The CDR3 totals 11 residues. Germline assignment: CDR1 ENHRY and CDR2 SYGVKD. V lost 8 bases to trimming and J lost 9 bases, with 11 bases between them. The CDR3 protein is CAIGGTSEQFF. The CDR3 region has the DNA TGTGCCATCGGGGGGACGAGTGAGCAGTTCTTC.

V gene TRBV9 combines with J gene TRBJ1-2, with D perhaps matching TRBD1 (5 bases). The CDR3 covers 12 residues. Germline V gene data show CDR1 as SGDLS and CDR2 as YYNGEE. The V gene lost 1 base and the J gene lost 10 bases, with 11 bases spanning the gap. This CDR3 is CASSVPGRVYTF. CDR3 nucleotides: TGTGCCAGCAGCGTACCCGGCAGGGTCTACACCTTC.

This chain uses TRBV18 with TRBJ2-5; no reliable D call. The ends were cut back, 3 bases at V and 2 bases at J, with 7 bases in the middle. This CDR3 comprises 13 residues. The germline CDR1 and CDR2 sequences are KGHSH and LQKENI. This CDR3 reads CASSPYVQETQYF. DNA for the CDR3: TGTGCCAGCTCACCTTACGTTCAAGAGACCCAGTACTTC.

The CDR3 sequence: CASSGRWQSSYNEQFF. CDR3 sequence (DNA): TGCGCCAGCAGTGGCAGGTGGCAAAGCTCCTACAATGAGCAGTTCTTC. This chain connects TRBV5-1 to TRBJ2-1; D is unclear. V lost 5 bases and J 0 bases, leaving 15 bases between the germline ends. The CDR3 is made up of 16 amino acids. CDR1 is SGHRS, CDR2 YFSETQ, per germline. Complete variable domain (other parts from reference TRBV5-1 and TRBJ2-1): KAGVTQTPRYLIKTRGQQVTLSCSPISGHRSVSWYQQTPGQGLQFLFEYFSETQRNKGNFPGRFSGRQFSNSRSEMNVSTLELGDSALYLCASSGRWQSSYNEQFFGPGTRLTVL.